Described below is a single TCR beta chain sequence and its context. Antigen unknown. This sample is part of a study of vaccination effects on CD4 cells after COVID-19. Across the study: Two-dose vaccination with either BNT162b2 or mRNA-1273 was given to the participants. Among convalescent patients, two provided samples 16 days and one week before vaccination.

The table came from immunoSEQ multiplex PCR; TCRdb's copy has only in-frame clones and leaves some out. The sample includes 55,000 to 90,000 clones, under 85% of them seen just once. Sequencing was preceded by expansion of antigen-specific CD4+ T cells with viral peptide pools in the ViraFEST assay. With more than 9 days of culture completed, CD4+ T cells were isolated. The person was diagnosed with PCR-confirmed SARS-CoV-2 infection between March and December 2020. After around 2 million PBMC were placed in each well, they were cultured with roughly 10 IU/ml IL-2 and approximately 9.7 ug/ml peptides. Negative control cultures were stimulated with an HIV-1 Nef peptide pool. The CDR3 is 15 amino acids. V gave up 4 bases and J gave up 3 bases, with 13 bases separating them. Germline CDR1 is LNHDA and CDR2 is SQIVND (reference sequence).

The chain couples TRBV19 to TRBJ2-1; D remains unclear. The sample here was CD4+ T cells from PBMCs cultured with HIV peptides, taken before COVID-19 vaccination. The subset was: HIV-1 Nef peptide pool negative control/reference culture. This TCR came from a human donor who had a prior SARS-CoV-2 infection. CDR3 bases: TGTGCCAGTAGTACCATCTTTGCGGACTACAATGAGCAGTTCTTC. Protein sequence: CASSTIFADYNEQFF.